This T cell receptor (beta chain) was documented in a study of OX40 agonist ivuxolimab in advanced cancers. Study-wide points: Averaging showed that CD8+ T cells had more expanded clones than CD4+ did. Certain nonresponders likewise exhibited a low normalized T-cell clonal expansion. In the 0.1-3.0 mg/kg groups, partial responders showed among the lowest expansion.

The table lists this clone with a count of one. Its antigen is not identified. The germline CDR1 and CDR2 sequences are LGHNA and YNFKEQ. V was shortened by 10 bases and J by 3 bases, with 21 bases between the two germline ends. The CDR3 consists of 16 residues. TCRdb keeps only in-frame clones here, not all; method: immunoSEQ multiplex PCR. The sample holds some 17,000 clones, nearly 75% seen once. The V and J genes are TRBV4-2 and TRBJ1-4, with D maybe TRBD1 (5 bases). The sequence derives from an adult with an advanced solid tumor such as melanoma, head and neck, liver or kidney cancer. Sequencing was performed on CD4+ or CD8+ T cells sorted from blood, taken in a trial of the OX40 agonist ivuxolimab. The chain's CDR3 is CATRRLSTEANEKLFF. CDR3 DNA sequence: TGTGCCACCCGTCGGCTCTCGACAGAGGCTAATGAAAAACTGTTTTTT.